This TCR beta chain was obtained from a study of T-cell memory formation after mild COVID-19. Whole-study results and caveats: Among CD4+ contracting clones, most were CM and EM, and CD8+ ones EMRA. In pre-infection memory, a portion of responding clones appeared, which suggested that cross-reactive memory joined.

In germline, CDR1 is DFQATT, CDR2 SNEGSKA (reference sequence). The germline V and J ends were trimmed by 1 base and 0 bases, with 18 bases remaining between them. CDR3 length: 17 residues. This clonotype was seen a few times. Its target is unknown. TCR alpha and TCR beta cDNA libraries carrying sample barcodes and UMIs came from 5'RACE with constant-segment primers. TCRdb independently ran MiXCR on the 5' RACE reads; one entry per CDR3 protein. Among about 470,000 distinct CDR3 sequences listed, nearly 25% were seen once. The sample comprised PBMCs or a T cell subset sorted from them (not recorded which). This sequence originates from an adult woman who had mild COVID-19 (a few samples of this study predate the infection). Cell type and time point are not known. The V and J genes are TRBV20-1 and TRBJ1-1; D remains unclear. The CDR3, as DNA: TGCAGTGCTAGAGCTTCCAGCTCTGGGCGGCTGAACACTGAAGCTTTCTTT. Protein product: CSARASSSGRLNTEAFF.